Listed here are 3 T cell receptor beta chains from one sample, sequenced in a study of monozygotic twins with inflammatory bowel disease. From the 5' RACE reads, TCRdb lists one entry per CDR3 protein and no DNA. Here the sample table reports roughly 100,000 distinct CDR3 sequences. Sequencing was performed on blood. The receptor source for this set is a human donor with ulcerative colitis or Crohn's disease, or a healthy co-twin of an affected twin (not recorded which).

The chain's CDR3 is CASAHVDSAPGSYNEQFF. The chain couples TRBV28 to TRBJ2-1; without DNA, the TCRdb call of TRBD1 cannot be checked. Germline V gene lookup returns CDR1 MDHEN and CDR2 SYDVKM. The CDR3 consists of 18 residues.

The genes are TRBV6-1 and TRBJ2-7; lacking DNA, the TRBD1 call made by TCRdb goes unchecked. Germline CDR1 MNHNS, CDR2 SASEGT. This CDR3 spans 15 amino acids. CDR3 sequence reads: CASRLTGTTAYEQYF.

The J gene is TRBJ2-5, the V gene TRBV12-3 or TRBV12-4. This CDR3 contains 13 residues. CDR3 protein: CASSFVSQETQYF.